This TCR beta chain was observed in a study of shared clonotypes between healthy human individuals. Germline CDR1 reads SGHRS; CDR2 reads YFSETQ. J lost 8 bases, V lost 5 bases, and 10 bases had no gene match. The CDR3 consists of 14 residues. The CD4+ fraction was divided into a CD45RA+ naive subset and a CD45RA-negative memory subset. Sequenced by immunoSEQ multiplex PCR; TCRdb stores in-frame clones only, minus some. The sample holds 950,000 to 1,300,000 clones, approximately 76% seen once. This chain links TRBV5-1 with TRBJ2-1; TRBD2 agrees at 7 bases. This clonotype originated in a man younger than 30 in good health. The material sequenced was memory CD4+ T cells sorted from blood. Subset: CD45RA-negative fraction. The CDR3 loop is CASRSGLGGDEQFF. The CDR3 DNA is TGCGCCAGCAGATCTGGACTAGGCGGAGATGAGCAGTTCTTC.